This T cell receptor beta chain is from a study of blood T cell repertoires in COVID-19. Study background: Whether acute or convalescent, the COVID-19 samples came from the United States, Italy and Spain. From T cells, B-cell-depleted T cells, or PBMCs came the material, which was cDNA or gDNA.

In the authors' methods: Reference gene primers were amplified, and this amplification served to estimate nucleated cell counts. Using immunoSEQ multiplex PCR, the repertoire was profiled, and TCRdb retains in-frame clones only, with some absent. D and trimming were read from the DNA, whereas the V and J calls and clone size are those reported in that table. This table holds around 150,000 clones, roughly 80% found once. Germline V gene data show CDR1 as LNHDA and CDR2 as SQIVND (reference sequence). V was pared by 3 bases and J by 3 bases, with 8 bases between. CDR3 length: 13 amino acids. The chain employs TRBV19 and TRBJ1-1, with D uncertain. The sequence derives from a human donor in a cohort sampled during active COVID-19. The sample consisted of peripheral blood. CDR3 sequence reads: CASSILGDTEAFF. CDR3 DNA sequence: TGTGCCAGTAGTATTCTGGGAGACACTGAAGCTTTCTTT.